This record covers a single T cell receptor beta chain. The antigen is not known. The assay was immunoSEQ multiplex PCR, and TCRdb's table has in-frame clones only and misses some. The sample has almost 40,000 clones, 75% to 90% seen once. These data come from a study of T cells in localized non-small cell lung cancer. Study outcomes and limitations: When the top 100 tumor clones were examined, a median approximately 59 of them also appeared in the adjacent lung, which was paired and uninvolved. Analysis by sequencing included only one tumor region, so heterogeneity remains possible. Increased T cell density in blood showed an association with longer overall survival. Measurement of T cell clonality placed uninvolved adjacent lung highest, above the level in tumor.

V shed 5 bases and J shed 3 bases, with 14 bases lying between them. CDR1 and CDR2 from the germline V gene are SGHRS and YFSETQ. This CDR3 contains 14 residues. This sequence was found in an older male donor with stage II lung adenocarcinoma. The chain employs TRBV5-1 and TRBJ1-1, with D possibly being TRBD1 (6 bases). Specimen: peripheral blood mononuclear cells, collected before any cancer treatment. CDR3 protein: CASRVGGTDTEAFF. The CDR3 region has the DNA TGCGCCAGCAGGGTCGGGGGCACGGACACTGAAGCTTTCTTT. Full variable domain (missing parts from reference TRBV5-1 and TRBJ1-1): KAGVTQTPRYLIKTRGQQVTLSCSPISGHRSVSWYQQTPGQGLQFLFEYFSETQRNKGNFPGRFSGRQFSNSRSEMNVSTLELGDSALYLCASRVGGTDTEAFFGQGTRLTVV.